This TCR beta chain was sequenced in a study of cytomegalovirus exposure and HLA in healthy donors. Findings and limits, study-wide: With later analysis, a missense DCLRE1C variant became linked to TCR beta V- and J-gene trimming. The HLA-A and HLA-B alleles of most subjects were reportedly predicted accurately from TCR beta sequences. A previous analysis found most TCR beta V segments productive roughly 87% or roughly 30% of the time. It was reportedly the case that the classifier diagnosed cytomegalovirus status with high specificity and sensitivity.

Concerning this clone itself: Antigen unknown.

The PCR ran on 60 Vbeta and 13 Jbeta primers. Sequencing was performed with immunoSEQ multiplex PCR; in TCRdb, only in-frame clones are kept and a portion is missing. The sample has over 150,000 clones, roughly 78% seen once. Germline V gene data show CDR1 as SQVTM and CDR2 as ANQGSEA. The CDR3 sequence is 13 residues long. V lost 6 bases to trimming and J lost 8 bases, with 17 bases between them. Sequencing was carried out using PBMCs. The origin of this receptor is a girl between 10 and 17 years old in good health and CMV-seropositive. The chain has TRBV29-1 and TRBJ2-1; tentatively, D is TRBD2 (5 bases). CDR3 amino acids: CSVWFGPRDEQFF. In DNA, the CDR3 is TGCAGCGTGTGGTTTGGCCCGAGGGATGAGCAGTTCTTC.